These 19 T cell receptor beta chains share one sample of origin, sequenced in a study of blood T cell repertoires in COVID-19. The assay was immunoSEQ multiplex PCR, and TCRdb's table has in-frame clones only and misses some. Here the sample spans 150,000 to 180,000 clones, around 83% being singletons. The specimen sequenced was peripheral blood. All receptors derive from a woman in her sixties with COVID-19, enrolled during active disease.

V gene TRBV7-9 combines with J gene TRBJ1-3; no firm D call. V lost 5 bases, J lost 3 bases, and 14 bases lay in between. The germline gives CDR1 SEHNR, CDR2 FQNEAQ (reference sequence). The CDR3 runs 15 residues. The CDR3 DNA sequence: TGTGCCAGCAGCCAATCGATGGCTCGTGGAAACACCATATATTTT. It specifies CASSQSMARGNTIYF.

J is TRBJ1-2 and V is TRBV19; D gene ambiguous. Germline assignment: CDR1 LNHDA and CDR2 SQIVND (reference sequence). The CDR3 sequence is 14 residues long. The germline V and J ends were trimmed by 7 bases and 0 bases, with 12 bases remaining between them. The CDR3 coding sequence is TGTGCCAGTAAAATTCAGGAGGCTAACTATGGCTACACCTTC. Residues: CASKIQEANYGYTF.

This chain connects TRBV7-6 to TRBJ2-1; the match to TRBD2 covers 11 bases. V was clipped by 1 base and J by 7 bases; unmatched bases: 3. The CDR3 covers 15 residues. Germline V gene sequence: CDR1 SGHVS, CDR2 FNYEAQ. The CDR3 sequence is CASSLDIAGGNEQFF. The CDR3 DNA follows: TGTGCCAGCAGCTTAGATATAGCGGGAGGGAATGAGCAGTTCTTC.

J is TRBJ2-7 and V is TRBV9; TRBD1 aligns across 12 bases. J was trimmed by 0 bases and V by 4 bases; bases with no gene match: 8. Germline V gene data show CDR1 as SGDLS and CDR2 as YYNGEE. The CDR3 totals 17 residues. The CDR3 loop is CASSLRDRGLPSYEQYV. The CDR3 nucleotides read TGTGCCAGCAGCCTGCGGGACAGGGGGCTGCCCTCCTACGAGCAGTACGTC.

The rearrangement links TRBV7-9 to TRBJ1-1; 9 nucleotides align to TRBD1. The CDR3 has 15 residues. Trimming cost V 4 bases and J 7 bases; bases outside gene matches: 10. Looked up from germline, CDR1 is SEHNR and CDR2 is FQNEAQ (reference sequence). CDR3 protein: CASSYPGDRAVEAFF. The DNA of the CDR3 is TGTGCCAGCAGCTACCCGGGGGACAGGGCAGTTGAAGCTTTCTTT.

The gene calls are TRBV5-1 and TRBJ2-5; TRBD1 aligns across 9 bases. This CDR3 contains 14 residues. With V trimmed by 1 base and J by 5 bases, 3 bases remained unmatched. Per the germline V gene, CDR1 is SGHRS and CDR2 is YFSETQ. CDR3 sequence reads: CASSLTGGSETQYF. In DNA form, the CDR3 reads TGCGCCAGCAGCTTGACAGGGGGCAGCGAGACCCAGTACTTC.

DNA for the CDR3: TGTGCCAGCTCACCAGTAAGAGGAGGTCATGAGCAGTTCTTC. It yields the protein CASSPVRGGHEQFF. This chain connects TRBV18 to TRBJ2-1; tentatively, D is TRBD2 (5 bases). Germline loops: CDR1 KGHSH, CDR2 LQKENI. The V end lost 2 bases, the J end lost 8 bases, and 13 bases lay between the germline ends. The CDR3 is made up of 14 amino acids.

The chain uses TRBV3-1 (or the pseudogene TRBV3-2) and TRBJ2-5, with 7 bases identical to TRBD1. V shed 4 bases and J 1 base; nucleotides not matched to a gene: 9. CDR1 LGHDT and CDR2 YNNKEL come from the germline V gene (reference sequence). There are 16 residues in the CDR3. The CDR3 DNA reads as TGTGCCAGCAGCCGGAACGGTCAGGGGGTCCAAGAGACCCAGTACTTC. As protein: CASSRNGQGVQETQYF.

The chain joins TRBV27 to TRBJ2-6, with 10 bases identical to TRBD1. Germline V gives CDR1 MNHEY, CDR2 SMNVEV (reference sequence). The CDR3 spans 17 residues. V shed 1 base and J 4 bases; nucleotides not matched to a gene: 4. The CDR3 loop reads CASSLFGTGDGANVLTF. In nucleotides, the CDR3 is TGTGCCAGCAGTTTATTTGGGACAGGGGACGGGGCCAACGTCCTGACTTTC.

The chain carries TRBV4-2 and TRBJ2-3; tentatively, D is TRBD2 (5 bases). The germline gives CDR1 LGHNA, CDR2 YNFKEQ. This CDR3 comprises 15 residues. With 4 bases removed from V and 6 bases from J, the gap between germline ends came to 17 bases. The CDR3: CASSRPGPGVDTQYF. The CDR3 DNA reads TGTGCCAGCAGCCGACCGGGCCCCGGGGTCGATACGCAGTATTTT.

The V and J genes are TRBV9 and TRBJ1-3, with 9 bases aligning to TRBD1. Germline V CDR1 and CDR2: SGDLS, YYNGEE. Trimming at V came to 1 base and at J to 3 bases, leaving 8 bases not matched to a gene. The CDR3 runs to 17 residues. The CDR3 loop is CASSVNPTGGYGNTIYF. CDR3 coding DNA: TGTGCCAGCAGCGTAAATCCGACAGGGGGATATGGAAACACCATATATTTT.

The chain joins TRBV19 to TRBJ2-5, with 7 bases aligning to TRBD1. The germline gives CDR1 LNHDA, CDR2 SQIVND (reference sequence). V lost 9 bases to trimming and J lost 5 bases; unmatched junction nucleotides: 15. This CDR3 region has 15 residues. CDR3 loop: CASSVGGLVVETQYF. The CDR3 DNA sequence: TGTGCCAGCAGCGTAGGGGGCCTGGTTGTGGAGACCCAGTACTTC.

This chain joins TRBV7-2 and TRBJ1-4; D remains unclear. Germline loops: CDR1 SGHTA, CDR2 FQGNSA. The CDR3 sequence is 15 residues long. V lost 6 bases to trimming and J lost 4 bases, with 15 bases between them. The CDR3 protein is CASSESTRSNEKLFF. The CDR3 nucleotides are TGTGCCAGCAGTGAATCTACTAGAAGTAATGAAAAACTGTTTTTT. The whole variable domain, remainder taken from reference TRBV7-2 and TRBJ1-4, is GAGVSQSPSNKVTEKGKDVELRCDPISGHTALYWYRQSLGQGLEFLIYFQGNSAPDKSGLPSDRFSAERTGGSVSTLTIQRTQQEDSAVYLCASSESTRSNEKLFFGSGTQLSVL.

V gene TRBV6-5 combines with J gene TRBJ2-5, with 7 bases lining up with TRBD2. Trimming removed 8 bases from V and 1 base from J; junction bases left unmatched: 7. The CDR3 covers 14 residues. From germline, CDR1 is MNHEY and CDR2 SVGAGI. Written as DNA, the CDR3 is TGTGCCAGCGCATCGGGGAGGGGCCAAGAGACCCAGTACTTC. This translates into CASASGRGQETQYF.

In this sample, this clone turned up once. The chain uses TRBV2 and TRBJ1-1; D is uncertain. Trimming cost V 3 bases and J 5 bases, with 10 bases left between them. CDR3 size: 13 residues. Germline V gene data show CDR1 as SNHLY and CDR2 as FYNNEI. In nucleotides, the CDR3 is TGTGCCAGCAGTGAGCGGGGTGGTACTGAAGCTTTCTTT. Translating it yields CASSERGGTEAFF.

The chain couples TRBV25-1 to TRBJ1-6, with 7 nucleotides matching TRBD1. The germline CDR1 and CDR2 sequences are MGHDK and SYGVNS. CDR3 length equals 17 residues. The V and J ends lost 1 base and 2 bases, in that order; junction bases with no gene match: 5. The CDR3 region is CASSELGRGTYNSPLHF. The CDR3 DNA reads as TGTGCCAGCAGTGAATTGGGCAGGGGGACCTATAATTCACCCCTCCACTTT.

The chain combines TRBV12-5 with TRBJ1-2, with D unresolved. CDR1 and CDR2 from the germline V gene are LGHNT and FRNRAP. The CDR3 contains 13 residues. The V end was cut by 0 bases, the J end by 14 bases, with 16 bases between. The CDR3 sequence is CASGLVPSDYGTF. The CDR3 DNA is TGTGCTAGTGGTTTGGTACCATCAGACTACGGAACCTTC.

The chain is built from TRBV14 and TRBJ2-7; 10 bases align to TRBD1. CDR1 SGHDN and CDR2 FVKESK come from the germline V gene. Trimming took 5 bases from V and 3 from J; bases not matched to a gene: 7. CDR3 size: 15 residues. The chain's CDR3 is CASSASGTGDYEQYV. DNA of the CDR3: TGTGCCAGCAGCGCCTCCGGGACAGGGGACTACGAGCAGTACGTC.

This sequence joins TRBV6-5 and TRBJ1-1; D perhaps matches TRBD1 (6 bases). Germline loops: CDR1 MNHEY, CDR2 SVGAGI. Trimming removed 4 bases from V and 11 bases from J, with 11 bases in between. CDR3 length: 11 amino acids. Here the CDR3 reads CASSSQGWAFF. The CDR3 DNA reads TGTGCCAGCAGTTCACAGGGCTGGGCTTTCTTT.